This record looks at one TCR beta chain sequence and its context. Its antigen has not been determined. No quality values exist for individual bases; no much larger clone is one base distant. The sample belongs to a study of early stage breast cancer tumors (dated by TCRdb to about 2017). Study-level background: Of the roughly 15 invasive breast tumors, approximately 11 were found to be estrogen receptor-positive, progesterone receptor-positive and HER2-negative. About 70% of the 12 ER+/PR+/HER2- tumors were invasive ductal carcinomas, while the other four were invasive lobular carcinomas. A read coverage of roughly 10-fold per sample was achieved on average. Across all samples, over 2,000,000 templates representing 1.2 million or so unique clonotypes were detected.

Each sample was amplified as two independent genomic DNA replicates: approximately 0.5 ug for blood and approximately 1.5 ug for tumor or normal breast. Following the manufacturer's instructions, the ImmunoSeq Intro kit was used to carry out TCRB sequencing on genomic DNA. Multiplex PCR was run for around 30 cycles using proprietary primers and spike-in control sequences for absolute quantification. Single-end 150-bp reads were used to sequence an 87-bp fragment spanning the CDR3 and the flanking V and J genes. Seven samples, with two replicates for each sample, were multiplexed per lane of an Illumina MiSeq using version 3.0 chemistry. The authors processed their data as follows. The vendor's proprietary pipeline processed the raw data and merged both replicates into a single result for each sample. Clonotypes were defined as productive rearrangements sharing the V-gene family, CDR3 amino acid sequence and J-gene segment. Clonality was computed as 1 minus the normalized Shannon entropy (Pielou evenness) of TCRB abundances. T cell density was estimated by dividing total templates by the number of input cells inferred from the DNA input amount. Total repertoire diversity and clonality were estimated with Recon using default parameters. Clonotypes with over 0.1% abundance in tumor and at least 32-fold higher abundance in tumor than in normal breast were defined as tumor-enriched. The immuneACCESS repertoire file appears here via TCRdb, limited to in-frame rearrangements. These files lack a portion of the clones; in checked studies, under half of the deficit traces to unresolved V genes, and the cause of the others is not known. V and J calls and clone size are those listed in that table; D and trimming were worked out from the DNA. This sample lists tens of thousands of clones; around nine tenths were detected once. Approximately 4.7% of the sample is taken by the ten largest.

The study profiled bulk TCR beta-chain repertoires in matched peripheral blood, tumor and adjacent normal breast tissue taken from approximately 15 patients with early-stage breast cancer. Before surgery, about 5-10 mL of whole blood was collected in EDTA tubes and processed within 2 hours. Ficoll-Paque centrifugation in SepMate-50 tubes was used to isolate peripheral blood mononuclear cells. PBMCs were cryopreserved in roughly 90% FBS with about 10% DMSO in aliquots of roughly 1.9 to 4.5 million cells and stored in liquid nitrogen. The Qiagen AllPrep DNA/RNA Mini kit was used to extract genomic DNA. CDR1 and CDR2 (SGHRS, YFSETQ) derive from the germline V gene. The CDR3 numbers 11 residues from cysteine through phenylalanine. The CDR3 DNA has 33 bases and is translated from base 1. V was cut back by 4 bases and J by 8 bases, leaving a gap of 9 bases between them. General study outcomes and caveats: Because the cohort was small, analysis by tumor subtype was not possible. Repertoires from blood and normal breast were more alike than repertoires from blood and tumor, and in about 85% of the 16 patients, comparing each tissue with blood separated tumor from normal. Chain pairing and functional markers such as CD4, CD8 and FOXP3 were not captured by bulk genomic DNA sequencing of unsorted cells. Compared with adjacent normal breast tissue, tumors had higher clonality and roughly 2.5-fold greater T cell density. Enriched TCRB sequences shared across patients were mostly commonly generated sequences, unlikely to play an important role in the tumor microenvironment.

Specimen: blood. The chain is made from TRBV5-1 and TRBJ1-2; the D gene is possibly TRBD1, with 5 bases matching. The source is a person in their 70s with breast cancer. The sequenced DNA: TGCGCCAGCAGCGGGAGGGGAGGCTACACCTTC. Its protein reads: CASSGRGGYTF.